A selection of T cell receptor beta chains follows, all from one sample in a study of blood T cell repertoires in COVID-19. Profiling relied on immunoSEQ multiplex PCR, and the TCRdb table lists in-frame clones only, not all of them. The table includes 430,000 or so clones, 88% detected once. The sequenced sample was PBMCs or T cells enriched from blood (not recorded which). The receptors were sampled from a woman aged 40 to 50 who had recovered from COVID-19. CDR3s include the opening cysteine and the closing phenylalanine or tryptophan. A D gene is named only where the DNA matches it firmly. Some rows have no size entry. The others give once, few or many, or a class for an expanded clone.

clone_size	cdr3_length	d_call	v_call	j_call	cdr3_aa	cdr3_nt
NA	16	NA	TRBV24-1	TRBJ2-3	CATSDLGSSSTDTQYF	TGTGCCACCAGTGACCTAGGGAGTTCTAGCACAGATACGCAGTATTTT
once	14	NA	TRBV18	TRBJ1-1	CASSPRYDRNEAFF	TGTGCCAGCTCACCACGTTATGACAGAAATGAAGCTTTCTTT
NA	14	NA	TRBV18	TRBJ1-5	CASSPLKWAQPQHF	TGTGCCAGCTCACCACTGAAATGGGCCCAGCCCCAGCATTTT
NA	14	TRBD2	TRBV5-5	TRBJ2-7	CASSPKSGSYEQYF	TGTGCCAGCAGCCCCAAGAGCGGGAGCTACGAGCAGTACTTC
NA	16	NA	TRBV4-1	TRBJ1-1	CASSPPGIRAGAEAFF	TGCGCCAGCAGCCCGCCAGGCATCCGGGCCGGGGCTGAAGCTTTCTTT
NA	15	TRBD1	TRBV6-5	TRBJ1-4	CASSPPGQGNEKLFF	TGTGCCAGCAGCCCCCCGGGACAGGGGAATGAAAAACTGTTTTTT
NA	20	TRBD2	TRBV15	TRBJ2-7	CATSRREPAQPGRSSYEQYF	TGTGCCACCAGCAGAAGAGAGCCGGCCCAGCCCGGGAGGAGCTCCTACGAGCAGTACTTC
NA	17	NA	TRBV21-1	TRBJ2-7	CASNVSPLEAGAYEQYF	TGTGCCAGCAACGTTAGCCCGTTAGAGGCGGGAGCCTACGAGCAGTACTTC
few	23	TRBD2	TRBV3-1/TRBV3-2	TRBJ2-2	CASSQDTSVWYSGRAGNTGELFF	TGTGCCAGCAGCCAAGATACGAGCGTGTGGTATAGCGGGAGGGCCGGAAACACCGGGGAGCTGTTTTTT
few	13	TRBD1	TRBV24-1	TRBJ1-1	CATSVQGGTEAFF	TGTGCCACCAGTGTTCAGGGGGGCACTGAAGCTTTCTTT
NA	15	TRBD2	TRBV2	TRBJ2-7	CASSPSRLAAYEQYF	TGTGCCAGCAGCCCAAGTAGACTAGCAGCCTACGAGCAGTACTTC
once	15	TRBD2	TRBV30	TRBJ2-7	CAWSKGLAGVGEQYF	TGTGCCTGGAGCAAGGGACTAGCGGGAGTAGGCGAGCAGTACTTC
NA	12	TRBD1	TRBV2	TRBJ2-1	CASSTGGNEQFF	TGTGCCAGCAGTACAGGGGGCAATGAGCAGTTCTTC
NA	21	NA	TRBV21-1	TRBJ1-4	CASSNALTGLRTLATNEKLFF	TGTGCCAGCAGCAACGCCCTCACGGGACTCCGAACTTTAGCAACTAATGAAAAACTGTTTTTT
NA	14	TRBD1	TRBV18	TRBJ1-2	CASSLDREPYGYTF	TGTGCCAGCTCCCTCGACAGGGAGCCTTATGGCTACACCTTC
NA	13	NA	TRBV5-6	TRBJ1-5	CASSLRQNQPQHF	TGTGCCAGCAGCTTGAGACAGAATCAGCCCCAGCATTTT
NA	16	NA	TRBV7-2	TRBJ1-6	CASSLVVGARFAPLHF	TGTGCCAGCAGCTTAGTAGTGGGCGCGCGTTTCGCACCCCTCCACTTT
NA	15	NA	TRBV18	TRBJ2-1	CASSPGETRRAEQFF	TGTGCCAGCTCACCAGGGGAGACTAGAAGGGCTGAGCAGTTCTTC
NA	15	TRBD1	TRBV6-2/TRBV6-3	TRBJ2-5	CASSSRGQGARTQYF	TGTGCCAGCAGTTCTCGGGGACAGGGGGCGCGAACCCAGTACTTC
NA	17	NA	TRBV5-1	TRBJ1-3	CASITSVPKSFGNTIYF	TGCGCCAGCATCACTAGTGTTCCTAAGAGCTTTGGAAACACCATATATTTT
NA	14	NA	TRBV19	TRBJ2-1	CASSIAGIYNEQFF	TGTGCCAGTAGTATAGCCGGGATTTACAATGAGCAGTTCTTC
NA	11	NA	TRBV24-1	TRBJ2-2	CATRYRGELFF	TGTGCCACCAGATACAGGGGGGAGCTGTTTTTT
NA	17	NA	TRBV12-5	TRBJ1-1	CASGLGQDTYGGTEAFF	TGTGCTAGTGGTTTGGGCCAAGACACCTACGGCGGGACTGAAGCTTTCTTT
NA	18	NA	TRBV7-8	TRBJ2-5	CASSQKGVQGGNQETQYF	TGTGCCAGCAGCCAAAAGGGGGTGCAGGGGGGAAATCAAGAGACCCAGTACTTC
NA	13	NA	TRBV5-4	TRBJ1-2	CASSLPGGDGYTF	TGTGCCAGCAGCTTACCCGGAGGGGATGGCTACACCTTC
once	13	NA	TRBV10-2	TRBJ1-2	CASSGDGVGGYTF	TGCGCCAGCAGTGGCGACGGGGTAGGTGGCTACACCTTC
NA	16	NA	TRBV4-1	TRBJ2-7	CASSQDSGEGTYEQYF	TGCGCCAGCAGCCAAGATTCAGGGGAGGGGACCTACGAGCAGTACTTC
NA	18	TRBD2	TRBV7-8	TRBJ2-1	CASSSRYRTSGRQNEQFF	TGTGCCAGCAGCTCTAGATACCGGACTAGCGGGAGGCAAAATGAGCAGTTCTTC
NA	14	TRBD2	TRBV19	TRBJ2-3	CASSTSGRPDTQYF	TGTGCCAGTAGTACTAGCGGGAGGCCAGATACGCAGTATTTT
NA	19	NA	TRBV15	TRBJ2-2	CATSISPHSNPRWTGELFF	TGTGCCACCAGCATCTCCCCCCACAGCAACCCTCGCTGGACCGGGGAGCTGTTTTTT
NA	15	NA	TRBV29-1	TRBJ2-2	CSVEEGPGNTGELFF	TGCAGCGTTGAAGAGGGGCCGGGGAACACCGGGGAGCTGTTTTTT
NA	14	TRBD1	TRBV3-1/TRBV3-2	TRBJ1-4	CASSRTGGNEKLFF	TGTGCCAGCAGCCGGACAGGGGGGAATGAAAAACTGTTTTTT
NA	13	NA	TRBV18	TRBJ1-1	CASSPDKNTEAFF	TGTGCCAGCTCACCGGACAAGAACACTGAAGCTTTCTTT